Each of the 22 T cell receptor beta chains below was sequenced from the same sample in a study of blood T cell repertoires in COVID-19. Measured with immunoSEQ multiplex PCR; TCRdb has only the in-frame clones, and not every one. The table includes over 75,000 clones, roughly 75% detected once. The sequencing sample was made of peripheral blood. Receptors were obtained from a man aged 50 or older who had recovered from COVID-19.

The V call is TRBV3-1 (or the pseudogene TRBV3-2), the J call TRBJ1-2; maybe TRBD1 (5 bases). The CDR3 has 14 amino acids. Per the germline V gene, CDR1 is LGHDT and CDR2 is YNNKEL (reference sequence). Trimming removed 1 base from V and 8 bases from J, with 14 bases in between. CDR3 region: CASSQGGSREGYTF. In nucleotides, the CDR3 is TGTGCCAGCAGCCAAGGGGGCAGCCGGGAGGGCTACACCTTC.

This CDR3 reads CASSLGPAGRGNTEAFF. The CDR3 DNA sequence: TGTGCCAGCAGCTTAGGCCCGGCAGGGCGGGGGAACACTGAAGCTTTCTTT. The chain joins TRBV13 to TRBJ1-1, with a possible D match to TRBD1 (5 bases). The CDR3 is 17 amino acids. V dropped 0 bases and J dropped 1 base, with 15 bases sitting between them. Germline assignment: CDR1 PRHDT and CDR2 FYEKMQ (reference sequence).

Many counts were recorded for this clone. The CDR3 reads CASSYGTGGYEQYF. The CDR3 DNA follows: TGTGCCAGCAGTTACGGGACAGGGGGCTACGAGCAGTACTTC. V gene TRBV6-2 or TRBV6-3 combines with J gene TRBJ2-7; 11 bases line up with TRBD1. V shed 2 bases, J shed 3 bases, and the junction held 0 bases outside the gene matches. Germline V gives CDR1 MNHEY, CDR2 SVGEGT. The CDR3 contains 14 residues.

The chain couples TRBV6-2 or TRBV6-3 to TRBJ1-1; D is possibly TRBD1 (6 bases). The CDR3 extends over 13 amino acids. Germline CDR1 MNHEY, CDR2 SVGEGT. V was pared by 4 bases and J by 4 bases, with 10 bases between. The CDR3: CASSFAQGTEAFF. The CDR3 DNA is TGTGCCAGCAGTTTCGCACAGGGCACTGAAGCTTTCTTT.

This clone was detected only a few times. The V and J genes are TRBV5-1 and TRBJ1-2; 10 bases fit TRBD1. The CDR3 extends over 15 amino acids. Germline lookup yields CDR1 SGHRS and CDR2 YFSETQ. Trimming cost V 0 bases and J 6 bases; bases outside gene matches: 5. CDR3 DNA sequence: TGCGCCAGCAGCTTGGGGGACAGGGGACTTCATGGCTACACCTTC. Translated, it gives CASSLGDRGLHGYTF.

V gene TRBV24-1 combines with J gene TRBJ2-1; a weak D match, TRBD1 (8 bases). This CDR3 has 13 residues. Germline assignment: CDR1 KGHDR and CDR2 SFDVKD. V was trimmed by 7 bases and J by 6 bases, leaving 12 bases between them. CDR3 sequence: CATRGGTGNEQFF. As DNA, the CDR3 is TGTGCCACCAGGGGGGGGACAGGCAATGAGCAGTTCTTC.

V usage is TRBV3-1 (or the pseudogene TRBV3-2) and J usage is TRBJ2-7; weak D call: TRBD1 (6 bases). V was shortened by 2 bases and J by 6 bases, with 14 bases between the two germline ends. Germline V lookup: CDR1 LGHDT, CDR2 YNNKEL (reference sequence). The CDR3 has 14 amino acids. This CDR3 is CASSQYGRGGEQYF. CDR3 coding DNA: TGTGCCAGCAGCCAATATGGCAGGGGTGGCGAGCAGTACTTC.

The chain carries TRBV19 and TRBJ2-2; D not certain. Germline V gene sequence: CDR1 LNHDA, CDR2 SQIVND (reference sequence). The V end was cut by 6 bases, the J end by 3 bases, with 8 bases between. The CDR3 spans 13 residues. The CDR3 sequence: CASRRHDTGELFF. The CDR3 bases are TGTGCCAGTAGAAGACACGACACCGGGGAGCTGTTTTTT.

This chain links TRBV7-2 with TRBJ2-1; 9 nucleotides match TRBD1. From germline, CDR1 is SGHTA and CDR2 FQGNSA. V lost 0 bases to trimming and J lost 10 bases; unmatched junction nucleotides: 7. The CDR3 extends over 15 amino acids. The CDR3 spells CASSLARDRVWEQFF. In nucleotides, the CDR3 is TGTGCCAGCAGCTTAGCGCGGGACAGGGTTTGGGAGCAGTTCTTC.

The chain joins TRBV6-5 to TRBJ1-3; TRBD1 matches 10 bases. The CDR3 has 15 residues. Per germline, CDR1 MNHEY and CDR2 SVGAGI. The V gene end was trimmed by 5 bases and the J gene end by 4 bases; junction bases not matched to a gene: 5. In nucleotides, the CDR3 is TGTGCCAGCAGTAATGACAGGGGGCTCGGAAACACCATATATTTT. Its protein is CASSNDRGLGNTIYF.

This clone appeared once. The chain recombines TRBV6-5 with TRBJ2-2, with a tentative D call TRBD2 (6 bases). This CDR3 contains 13 residues. V lost 11 bases and J 0 bases, leaving 10 bases between the germline ends. Germline loops: CDR1 MNHEY, CDR2 SVGAGI. The CDR3: CASGLSNTGELFF. The DNA for the CDR3 is TGTGCCTCGGGACTGTCGAACACCGGGGAGCTGTTTTTT.

The CDR3 DNA reads as TGTGCCAGCAGCAAAGAAGGGGGTGTGCGGCGCGAGACCCAGTACTTC. Protein: CASSKEGGVRRETQYF. This chain uses TRBV21-1 with TRBJ2-5; the table assigns TRBD1, which was not confirmed against the DNA. TRBV21-1 is termed a pseudogene. CDR3 length: 16 amino acids.

The chain employs TRBV15 and TRBJ1-2; D unclear. The CDR3 extends over 13 amino acids. V lost 0 bases, J lost 2 bases, and 4 bases lay in between. Per the germline V gene, CDR1 is LNHNV and CDR2 is YYDKDF (reference sequence). CDR3 sequence: CATSRDRNYGYTF. Written as DNA, the CDR3 is TGTGCCACCAGCAGAGACAGAAACTATGGCTACACCTTC.

The chain recombines TRBV10-3 with TRBJ1-2, with D hard to call. The CDR3 has 15 residues. Germline values: CDR1 ENHRY, CDR2 SYGVKD. V was shortened by 0 bases and J by 4 bases, with 12 bases between the two germline ends. The DNA of the CDR3 is TGTGCCATCAGTGAGTCTCCTCTAAACGCCTATGGCTACACCTTC. As protein: CAISESPLNAYGYTF.

J is TRBJ2-1 and V is TRBV7-9; possibly TRBD1 for D (6 bases). The CDR3 loop spans 12 amino acids. V was cut by 8 bases and J by 6 bases, with 11 bases left in between. CDR1 is SEHNR and CDR2 is FQNEAQ in the germline V gene (reference sequence). The CDR3 protein is CASRSGVNEQFF. CDR3 in DNA: TGTGCCAGCCGATCAGGGGTCAATGAGCAGTTCTTC.

The chain recombines TRBV18 with TRBJ1-2; 7 nucleotides align to TRBD1. Germline V CDR1 and CDR2: KGHSH, LQKENI. V lost 0 bases to trimming and J lost 3 bases; unmatched junction nucleotides: 4. The CDR3 loop spans 15 amino acids. CDR3 nucleotide sequence: TGTGCCAGCTCACCACCTAGCCAGGGGGACTATGGCTACACCTTC. It specifies CASSPPSQGDYGYTF.

The chain is built from TRBV19 and TRBJ2-3; 7 bases map to TRBD2. CDR1 is LNHDA, CDR2 SQIVND, per germline (reference sequence). J lost 2 bases, V lost 4 bases, and 3 bases had no gene match. The CDR3 sequence is 14 residues long. The CDR3 loop is CASSSGRDTDTQYF. The CDR3 nucleotides are TGTGCCAGTAGTAGCGGGAGAGACACAGATACGCAGTATTTT.

V and J are TRBV5-6 and TRBJ2-1, with 10 positions matching TRBD2. CDR1 is SGHDT and CDR2 is YYEEEE in the germline V gene. V gave up 0 bases and J gave up 7 bases; unmatched junction bases: 7. The CDR3 has 16 amino acids. CDR3 nucleotide sequence: TGTGCCAGCAGCTTGGCCCTAGCGGGAGTCTTTAATGAGCAGTTCTTC. Amino acids: CASSLALAGVFNEQFF. Supplemented by reference TRBV5-6 and TRBJ2-1, the full variable domain reads DAGVTQSPTHLIKTRGQQVTLRCSPKSGHDTVSWYQQALGQGPQFIFQYYEEEERQRGNFPDRFSGHQFPNYSSELNVNALLLGDSALYLCASSLALAGVFNEQFFGPGTRLTVL.

The V and J genes are TRBV2 and TRBJ2-7; the D is unclear. This CDR3 contains 12 residues. Per germline, CDR1 SNHLY and CDR2 FYNNEI. Trimming stripped 6 bases from V and 3 bases from J, with 9 bases between. CDR3 DNA: TGTGCCAGCAGCACTTACAGCTACGAGCAGTACTTC. It codes for CASSTYSYEQYF.

This clone was detected once. The chain combines TRBV18 with TRBJ2-1; 9 bases align to TRBD1. V gave up 3 bases and J gave up 15 bases; unmatched junction bases: 6. CDR1 is KGHSH and CDR2 is LQKENI in the germline V gene. This CDR3 has 12 residues. DNA of the CDR3: TGTGCCAGCTCACCGAGGGACAGGGAGATGTTCTTC. It encodes CASSPRDREMFF. The full variable domain, completed using reference TRBV18 and TRBJ2-1, is NAGVMQNPRHLVRRRGQEARLRCSPMKGHSHVYWYRQLPEEGLKFMVYLQKENIIDESGMPKERFSAEFPKEGPSILRIQQVVRGDSAAYFCASSPRDREMFFGPGTRLTVL.

The V call is TRBV27, the J call TRBJ2-7; D is uncertain. Germline-derived CDR1 and CDR2 are MNHEY and SMNVEV (reference sequence). The CDR3 runs 13 residues. Trimming shortened V by 5 bases and J by 2 bases, and 10 bases separated the two germline ends. CDR3 region: CASSPARAYEQYF. CDR3 nucleotide sequence: TGTGCCAGCAGTCCCGCTCGGGCCTACGAGCAGTACTTC.

The table lists this clone with a few counts. The V gene is TRBV7-4, the J gene TRBJ2-7; 7 positions match TRBD1. CDR1 is SGHVT and CDR2 is SQSDAQ in the germline V gene. The length of the CDR3 is 15 residues. Trimming removed 5 bases from V and 5 bases from J; junction bases left unmatched: 12. The CDR3 reads CASSTGQDGTHEQYF. CDR3 DNA: TGTGCCAGCAGCACCGGACAGGATGGGACCCACGAGCAGTACTTC. The whole variable domain, remainder taken from reference TRBV7-4 and TRBJ2-7, is GAGVSQSPRYKVAKRGRDVALRCDSISGHVTLYWYRQTLGQGSEVLTYSQSDAQRDKSGRPSGRFSAERPERSVSTLKIQRTEQGDSAVYLCASSTGQDGTHEQYFGPGTRLTVT.